This is a list of T cell receptor beta chains from one sample in a study of technical replicates of blood from a few donors. Here immunoSEQ multiplex PCR was the method, and the copy in TCRdb shows in-frame clones only, minus some. The sample has nearly 80,000 clones; approximately 96% are singletons. Sequenced material: T cells isolated from PBMCs. The receptors come from a human donor in good health. Each CDR3 is given with its conserved first and last residue. The D gene is left open where the match is weak. Clone size is not always given. Where it is, it says once, few, many or a class for expanded clones.

len	v_gene	d_gene	abundance	j_gene	CDR3nt	CDR3aa
14	TRBV7-2	TRBD1	.	TRBJ2-1	TGTGCCAGCAGCCGCGCCGGGACAGGGGGAGAGCAGTTCTTC	CASSRAGTGGEQFF
15	TRBV7-3	TRBD1	.	TRBJ2-3	TGTGCCAGCAGCTCAGGACAGGGGGCGGGAGATACGCAGTATTTT	CASSSGQGAGDTQYF
11	TRBV6-1	.	.	TRBJ1-2	TGTGCCAGCAAATACAGGGTCGGCTACACCTTC	CASKYRVGYTF
16	TRBV11-2	.	.	TRBJ2-7	TGTGCCAGCAGCTTAGAGCCCGGGGGTGGCTTCCACGAGCAGTACTTC	CASSLEPGGGFHEQYF
17	TRBV7-3	TRBD2	.	TRBJ2-1	TGTGCCAGCAGCTTAAGCGGTTCTAGCGGGAGATACAATGAGCAGTTCTTC	CASSLSGSSGRYNEQFF
15	TRBV28	TRBD1	.	TRBJ1-2	TGTGCCAGCGAAAACCAAGACAGGGGAGACTATGGCTACACCTTC	CASENQDRGDYGYTF
13	TRBV28	.	.	TRBJ1-1	.	CASSSSGGTEAFF
16	TRBV27	TRBD2	.	TRBJ2-1	TGTGCCAGCTCCTTCTCAAGCGGGAGGGCCACTAATGAGCAGTTCTTC	CASSFSSGRATNEQFF
16	TRBV27	.	.	TRBJ2-7	TGTGCCAGCAGTCCCTATTACGGGGGGCACGTCTACGAGCAGTACTTC	CASSPYYGGHVYEQYF
15	TRBV5-1	.	.	TRBJ1-2	TGCGCCAGCAGCTTGTCGGAGCGGATAAGCTATGGCTACACCTTC	CASSLSERISYGYTF
15	TRBV9	TRBD1	.	TRBJ1-2	TGTGCCAGCACCCCTACCCCAGGGGGCGGTTATGGCTACACCTTC	CASTPTPGGGYGYTF
15	TRBV18	.	.	TRBJ1-4	TGTGCCAGCTCACCAACGGGGGAACCCAATGAAAAACTGTTTTTT	CASSPTGEPNEKLFF
15	TRBV28	.	.	TRBJ2-3	TGTGCCAGCAGTTCCCCGGGACAAGGCACAGATACGCAGTATTTT	CASSSPGQGTDTQYF
18	TRBV27	TRBD2	.	TRBJ2-3	TGTGCCAGCAGTTTCTGGCGGGGGACCCTAATTAGCACAGATACGCAGTATTTT	CASSFWRGTLISTDTQYF
15	TRBV10-3	TRBD1	.	TRBJ2-7	TGTGCCACTAAACCCGGACAGGGGGTGGCCTACGAGCAGTACTTC	CATKPGQGVAYEQYF
16	TRBV7-6	TRBD1	.	TRBJ1-1	TGTGCCAGCAGCTTACAGGGGGCGAAGTATAGCACTGAAGCTTTCTTT	CASSLQGAKYSTEAFF
16	TRBV9	TRBD2	.	TRBJ2-1	TGTGCCAGCAGCGTAGGGGGACTAGCCGGGGGGAATGAGCAGTTCTTC	CASSVGGLAGGNEQFF
21	TRBV27	TRBD2	.	TRBJ2-7	TGTGCCAGCAGTCCGACAGGAGAAGGGGGTCTAGCGGGAGGTTTCAGGTACGAGCAGTACTTC	CASSPTGEGGLAGGFRYEQYF
15	TRBV30	.	.	TRBJ2-1	TGTGCCTGGAGTGTCGGGATGAGCTCCTACAATGAGCAGTTCTTC	CAWSVGMSSYNEQFF
15	TRBV11-2	.	.	TRBJ2-2	TGTGCCAGCAGCTTAACAGGGGGGGAAACCGGGGAGCTGTTTTTT	CASSLTGGETGELFF
14	TRBV10-1	TRBD1	.	TRBJ2-2	TGCGCCAGCAGAGGGGACAGTAACACCGGGGAGCTGTTTTTT	CASRGDSNTGELFF
18	TRBV7-9	.	.	TRBJ1-1	TGTGCCGGGAGCCCGGGGGTAGGGGAGTTGATCGGGGGCACTGAAGCTTTCTTT	CAGSPGVGELIGGTEAFF
15	TRBV9	.	.	TRBJ2-3	TGTGCCAGCAGCCTTGCCTCGAGACAGTCAGATACGCAGTATTTT	CASSLASRQSDTQYF
13	TRBV30	.	.	TRBJ1-4	TGTGCCTGGATGTTTAGGGAGGGCGGAAAACTGTTTTTT	CAWMFREGGKLFF
14	TRBV7-2	.	.	TRBJ2-5	TGTGCCAGCAGCAACCCCTGGGGGCGCGAGACCCAGTACTTC	CASSNPWGRETQYF
12	TRBV5-1	.	.	TRBJ2-7	TGCGCCAGCAGCTCCTCCCCCTACGAGCAGTACTTC	CASSSSPYEQYF
13	TRBV2	.	.	TRBJ1-4	TGTGCCAGCAGGGAGACAGCTCCTGAAAAACTGTTTTTT	CASRETAPEKLFF
15	TRBV30	TRBD2	.	TRBJ2-2	TGTGCCTGGAGTCAAGCGACTAGCCTCACCGGGGAGCTGTTTTTT	CAWSQATSLTGELFF
14	TRBV4-1	.	.	TRBJ2-3	TGCGCCAGCAGCCATGGGGAGATCTTAGATACGCAGTATTTT	CASSHGEILDTQYF
14	TRBV19	TRBD2	once	TRBJ2-3	TGTGCCAGTAGTACTAGCGGGAGGTCGGATACGCAGTATTTT	CASSTSGRSDTQYF
14	TRBV9	.	.	TRBJ1-3	TGTGCCAGCAGCGCCAGGGTAGCAGGAAACACCATATATTTT	CASSARVAGNTIYF
13	TRBV9	.	.	TRBJ2-1	TGTGCCAGCAGCGCGCCCAGGTACAATGAGCAGTTCTTC	CASSAPRYNEQFF
12	TRBV18	.	.	TRBJ2-1	TGTGCCAGCTCACCCTCGTACAATGAGCAGTTCTTC	CASSPSYNEQFF
13	TRBV2	.	once	TRBJ1-2	TGTGCCAGTACACCACTCAGCGCCCGGGGCTACACCTTC	CASTPLSARGYTF
17	TRBV10-3	TRBD2	.	TRBJ2-1	TGTGCCATCAGTGAGTCGGTTTCGACTAGCGGGGGCAATGAGCAGTTCTTC	CAISESVSTSGGNEQFF
14	TRBV27	TRBD1	.	TRBJ1-1	TGTGCCAGCAGTCTGGGACAGGGCACCACTGAAGCTTTCTTT	CASSLGQGTTEAFF
14	TRBV30	TRBD2	.	TRBJ2-3	TGTGCCTGGAATCGAGCGGGAGTCAAAGATACGCAGTATTTT	CAWNRAGVKDTQYF
14	TRBV7-6	TRBD2	.	TRBJ2-7	TGTGCCAGCAGCTTAGCTCTAGCCGGGGGGGAGCAGTACTTC	CASSLALAGGEQYF
14	TRBV9	.	.	TRBJ2-5	TGTGCCAGCAGCTCAGACTCAAACCAAGAGACCCAGTACTTC	CASSSDSNQETQYF
17	TRBV9	.	.	TRBJ2-5	TGTGCCAGCAGCGGGGGGGGGCTGGGAGCCCCGGGGGAGACCCAGTACTTC	CASSGGGLGAPGETQYF
13	TRBV6-5	TRBD1	.	TRBJ1-2	TGTGCCAGCAGTCGGACAGGATTTGATGGCTACACCTTC	CASSRTGFDGYTF
12	TRBV5-4	.	.	TRBJ2-7	TGTGCCAGCAGCTTGGAAGGGGGGGCAGATCGATTC	CASSLEGGADRF
15	TRBV27	TRBD2	.	TRBJ2-1	TGTGCCAGCAGTTTCCTAGCGGGAGCGGACAATGAGCAGTTCTTC	CASSFLAGADNEQFF
15	TRBV2	TRBD2	.	TRBJ2-5	TGTGCCAGCAGAGGCAGCGGGAGTGGCACAGAGACCCAGTACTTC	CASRGSGSGTETQYF
16	TRBV9	TRBD2	.	TRBJ2-7	TGTGCCAGCAGCGTGGGGACTAGCGGACGTACCTACGAGCAGTACTTC	CASSVGTSGRTYEQYF
15	TRBV9	TRBD2	.	TRBJ2-3	TGTGCCAGCAGCCGTAGCGGGAGGAGCACAGATACGCAGTATTTT	CASSRSGRSTDTQYF
15	TRBV7-8	TRBD1	.	TRBJ2-7	TGTGCCAGCAGCTTAAACTGGGACAGGTCCTACGAGCAGTACTTC	CASSLNWDRSYEQYF
17	TRBV11-2	TRBD2	.	TRBJ2-3	TGTGCCAGCAGCCCCGGGACTAGCGGGAAGAACACAGATACGCAGTATTTT	CASSPGTSGKNTDTQYF